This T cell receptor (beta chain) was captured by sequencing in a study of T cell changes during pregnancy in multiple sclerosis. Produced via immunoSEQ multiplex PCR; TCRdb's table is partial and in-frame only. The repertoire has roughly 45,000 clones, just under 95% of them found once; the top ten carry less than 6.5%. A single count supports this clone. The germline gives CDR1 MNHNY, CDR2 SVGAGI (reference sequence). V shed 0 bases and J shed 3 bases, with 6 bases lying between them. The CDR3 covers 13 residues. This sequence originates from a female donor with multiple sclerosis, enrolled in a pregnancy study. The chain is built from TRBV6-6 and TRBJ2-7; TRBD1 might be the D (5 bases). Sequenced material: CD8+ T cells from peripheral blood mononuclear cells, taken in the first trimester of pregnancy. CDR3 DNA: TGTGCCAGCAGTTACTCTGACAGCTACGAGCAGTACTTC. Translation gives CASSYSDSYEQYF.